The TCR beta chain under discussion was sequenced for a study of cytomegalovirus exposure and HLA in healthy donors. Primers for the PCR totalled 60 Vbeta and 13 Jbeta. The assay was immunoSEQ multiplex PCR, and TCRdb's table has in-frame clones only and misses some. The repertoire includes 110,000 or so clones, 65% to 75% of them detected once, and about 4.2% sits in the top ten. CDR3 length: 15 residues. Losses at the gene ends were 1 base for V and 2 bases for J; bases not matched to a gene: 5. CDR1 is LGHNA and CDR2 is YNFKEQ in the germline V gene. What was sequenced was PBMCs. This sequence joins TRBV4-2 and TRBJ2-7; 7 nucleotides agree with TRBD2. The receptor was isolated from a woman in her thirties or forties in good health and CMV-seropositive. CDR3 sequence (DNA): TGTGCCAGCAGCCAAGGGGGGGGACGGGCCTACGAGCAGTACTTC. This codes for CASSQGGGRAYEQYF.